The 15 T cell receptor beta chains given below trace back to one sample, sequenced in a study of blood T cell repertoires in COVID-19. Repertoires were generated with immunoSEQ multiplex PCR, while TCRdb's copy carries only in-frame clones and drops some. The sample carries about 310,000 clones, around 87% recorded once. Material: peripheral blood. These receptors all come from a man in his fifties or sixties with active or convalescent COVID-19.

The V and J genes are TRBV10-3 and TRBJ1-2; D uncertain. V was clipped by 5 bases and J by 2 bases, with 12 bases between them. CDR3 size: 14 residues. The germline V gene has CDR1 ENHRY and CDR2 SYGVKD. DNA of the CDR3: TGTGCCATCAGTCCGGGGAGTTCCAACTATGGCTACACCTTC. Amino acids: CAISPGSSNYGYTF.

The chain joins TRBV11-2 to TRBJ2-1; 13 positions agree with TRBD2. This CDR3 region has 15 residues. With V trimmed by 0 bases and J by 9 bases, 2 bases remained unmatched. CDR1 and CDR2 (germline): SGHAT, FQNNGV. Written as DNA, the CDR3 is TGTGCCAGCAGCTTAGAGCGGACTAGCGGGAGTGAGCAGTTCTTC. Its translation: CASSLERTSGSEQFF.

The V call is TRBV25-1, the J call TRBJ2-6; tentatively, D is TRBD1 (5 bases). This CDR3 spans 15 amino acids. Germline V gene data show CDR1 as MGHDK and CDR2 as SYGVNS. Trimming removed 7 bases from V and 0 bases from J, with 10 bases in between. CDR3 protein: CASTPGLSGANVLTF. CDR3 coding DNA: TGTGCCAGCACCCCAGGGCTCTCTGGGGCCAACGTCCTGACTTTC. The full variable domain, with the rest looked up from reference TRBV25-1 and TRBJ2-6, is EADIYQTPRYLVIGTGKKITLECSQTMGHDKMYWYQQDPGMELHLIHYSYGVNSTEKGDLSSESTVSRIRTEHFPLTLESARPSHTSQYLCASTPGLSGANVLTFGAGSRLTVL.

The gene calls are TRBV11-2 and TRBJ2-7; TRBD2 is a possible D gene (5 bases). The CDR3 extends over 17 amino acids. Deletions cut 5 bases from V and 3 bases from J, with 23 bases between. Germline CDR1 reads SGHAT; CDR2 reads FQNNGV. CDR3 loop: CASSLLISEASNYEQYF. The CDR3 DNA sequence: TGTGCCAGCAGCCTCCTCATATCGGAGGCAAGCAACTACGAGCAGTACTTC. Complete variable domain (other parts from reference TRBV11-2 and TRBJ2-7): EAGVAQSPRYKIIEKRQSVAFWCNPISGHATLYWYQQILGQGPKLLIQFQNNGVVDDSQLPKDRFSAERLKGVDSTLKIQPAKLEDSAVYLCASSLLISEASNYEQYFGPGTRLTVT.

A single count supports this clone. This chain's CDR3 is CASSYRQGGASEKLFF. The CDR3 DNA sequence: TGTGCCAGCAGTTACCGCCAGGGGGGCGCGAGTGAAAAACTGTTTTTT. The V call is TRBV6-5, the J call TRBJ1-4, with 7 bases that match TRBD1. V shed 2 bases and J 7 bases; nucleotides not matched to a gene: 10. Germline-derived CDR1 and CDR2 are MNHEY and SVGAGI. This CDR3 has 16 residues.

J is TRBJ2-1 and V is TRBV18; tentatively, D is TRBD1 (5 bases). The CDR3 spans 12 residues. Germline loops: CDR1 KGHSH, CDR2 LQKENI. V lost 1 base, J lost 7 bases, and 5 bases lay in between. CDR3: CASSPQGNEQFF. As DNA, the CDR3 is TGTGCCAGCTCACCACAGGGGAATGAGCAGTTCTTC.

This rearrangement joins TRBV19 to TRBJ2-7; D might be TRBD1 (5 bases). Germline V lookup: CDR1 LNHDA, CDR2 SQIVND (reference sequence). The CDR3 is 12 amino acids. The V end was cut by 5 bases, the J end by 3 bases, with 8 bases between. CDR3: CASSSQGYEQYF. CDR3 DNA sequence: TGTGCCAGTAGTTCTCAGGGCTACGAGCAGTACTTC.

Only a few counts were recorded for this clone. The chain recombines TRBV28 with TRBJ2-2, with 8 bases that match TRBD1. CDR3 length: 16 residues. J was trimmed by 4 bases and V by 7 bases; bases with no gene match: 11. Germline CDR1 MDHEN, CDR2 SYDVKM. This CDR3 reads CASTPPGGSGTGELFF. CDR3 sequence (DNA): TGTGCCAGCACCCCGCCAGGGGGCTCGGGCACCGGGGAGCTGTTTTTT.

The chain recombines TRBV5-4 with TRBJ1-1; 7 bases match TRBD1. V shed 5 bases and J 2 bases; nucleotides not matched to a gene: 6. The germline V gene encodes CDR1 SGHNT and CDR2 YYREEE (reference sequence). The CDR3 totals 14 residues. CDR3 sequence reads: CASRYDRANTEAFF. CDR3 in DNA: TGTGCCAGCAGATATGACAGGGCCAACACTGAAGCTTTCTTT.

The gene calls are TRBV11-2 and TRBJ2-5; TRBD2 aligns across 9 bases. The V gene end was trimmed by 5 bases and the J gene end by 2 bases; junction bases not matched to a gene: 9. Germline V gene data show CDR1 as SGHAT and CDR2 as FQNNGV. CDR3 size: 16 residues. This CDR3 is CASSHSGTSRQETQYF. The CDR3 DNA follows: TGTGCCAGCAGCCATTCCGGGACTAGCCGACAAGAGACCCAGTACTTC.

The chain uses TRBV25-1 and TRBJ1-6; 7 bases are a match to TRBD1. CDR1 and CDR2 from the germline V gene are MGHDK and SYGVNS. The CDR3 extends over 14 amino acids. Trimming at V came to 11 bases and at J to 0 bases, leaving 4 bases not matched to a gene. CDR3 nucleotide sequence: TGTGCCGTAGGGGACAGCTCCTATAATTCACCCCTCCACTTT. Protein: CAVGDSSYNSPLHF. Based on the CDR3 plus reference TRBV25-1 and TRBJ1-6, the full variable domain is EADIYQTPRYLVIGTGKKITLECSQTMGHDKMYWYQQDPGMELHLIHYSYGVNSTEKGDLSSESTVSRIRTEHFPLTLESARPSHTSQYLCAVGDSSYNSPLHFGNGTRLTVT.

The genes are TRBV7-2 and TRBJ2-7; D is unclear. The CDR3 has 14 residues. CDR1 and CDR2 (germline): SGHTA, FQGNSA. The germline V and J ends were trimmed by 3 bases and 6 bases, with 15 bases remaining between them. The CDR3 sequence: CASSFRLSRSEQYF. The CDR3 DNA reads as TGTGCCAGCAGCTTCCGGCTATCTAGGAGCGAGCAGTACTTC.

The chain has TRBV6-2 or TRBV6-3 and TRBJ2-3, with 9 positions matching TRBD2. Germline V gene data show CDR1 as MNHEY and CDR2 as SVGEGT. The CDR3 spans 19 residues. The trim removed 0 bases at V and 2 bases at J, leaving 12 bases unmatched. CDR3 sequence (DNA): TGTGCCAGCAGTTACTCGACCGCTGCCGGGACTAGCTCCACAGATACGCAGTATTTT. Protein sequence: CASSYSTAAGTSSTDTQYF.

The rearrangement uses TRBV7-3 and TRBJ1-4; perhaps TRBD1 as D (5 bases). In germline, CDR1 is SGHTA, CDR2 FQGTGA. This CDR3 is built from 14 residues. Trimming pared 2 bases from V and 6 bases from J, leaving 10 bases between. CDR3 protein: CASSLVGRDEKLFF. CDR3 nucleotides: TGTGCCAGCAGCTTAGTGGGGCGCGATGAAAAACTGTTTTTT.

J is TRBJ1-3 and V is TRBV6-5; 7 nucleotides match TRBD1. This CDR3 has 14 amino acids. Germline V gene lookup returns CDR1 MNHEY and CDR2 SVGAGI. Germline trimming cut 4 bases from V and 0 bases from J; bases unmatched to any gene: 0. CDR3 DNA sequence: TGTGCCAGCAGTTCAGGGGGCTCTGGAAACACCATATATTTT. This sequence encodes CASSSGGSGNTIYF.